This TCR beta chain was sequenced during a study of blood T cells in healthy people across ages (dated by TCRdb to about 2015). For the wider study: In model experiments, roughly one uniquely barcoded TCR beta cDNA molecule per two T cells was captured by template switching. Age-related changes in TCR beta repertoire diversity were measured in the study by deep sequencing normalized with unique cDNA molecular identifiers. The donors were divided into four age groups: young (average around 16 years), middle-aged (approximately 39), aged (about 61) and long-lived (nearly 85). To avoid experimental bias, donors of different ages were distributed randomly across sequencing lanes. For two donors (one aged 18 to 29 and one aged 80 or older), the study analyzed two additional independent replicas of 1 million unique cDNA reads from the same blood draw. Overall results and qualifications from the work: Observed TCR beta diversity per million T cells fell roughly linearly with age, and a significant reduction was already apparent by age approximately 41. Compared with the aged group, the long-lived group had more naive CD4+ T cells, fewer expanded clones and increased TCR diversity, a pattern suggesting age selection. Because the CMV infection status of the donors was unknown, age-related changes in expanded clonotypes may potentially have been confounded. Bulk unsorted PBMC profiling prevented conclusive comparison of naive and antigen-experienced compartments. Estimates of total diversity based on one million sequenced T cells were regarded as lower bounds and as underestimates. Observed TCR beta diversity correlated strongly with the percentage of naive T cells measured by flow cytometry.

Comment on this clonotype: This receptor's antigen is unknown. No clone much larger than this one lies a single base away; base qualities are absent.

V is cut by 5 bases and J by 8 bases, and the space between the germline ends is 21 bases. The cysteine opens and the phenylalanine closes a CDR3 of 14 amino acids. CDR3 DNA only is kept here, 42 bases in frame from base 1. The germline V gene yields SQVTM for CDR1 and ANQGSEA for CDR2. Receptor libraries were prepared by 5' RACE. Sequencing instrument: Illumina HiSeq 2500. The second PCR ran for roughly 7 to 11 cycles and used a J-beta primer mix along with a sample-barcoded 5' primer. A template-switch 5' adaptor carrying 12 random nucleotides introduced a unique molecular identifier onto each TCR beta cDNA molecule. Each sample yielded at least 2.5 million CDR3-containing paired-end reads. First-strand cDNA synthesis was performed from all RNA using the Mint cDNA synthesis kit, with priming by a TRBC-specific oligonucleotide. Following uracil-DNA glycosylase treatment, all cDNA underwent a first 18-cycle PCR with the universal primers M1SS and BC2_uni_R. Processing in the source paper ran as follows. Each sample was normalized by randomly selecting 1 million high-quality reads, each carrying a distinct molecular identifier. Instead of being binned into consensus sequences, reads with shared molecular identifiers were discarded. MiTCR, set to a Q25 quality threshold and the strictest error-elimination algorithm, was used for CDR3 identification, clonotype clustering and error correction. A nonparametric unseen species model with Euler transformation was used to estimate lower-bound total TCR beta diversity. TCRdb applied fastp at Q25 and MiXCR to the public reads, then kept only in-frame beta chains. Rows matching on CDR3 protein sequence are summarized as one entry with the most common DNA and genes. It is TCRdb's table, rather than the study itself, that gives the V and J calls and clone size. For this sample the table gives about 670,000 distinct CDR3 sequences, of which 52% were detected only once. The ten largest make up about 14% of the sample.

The roughly 42 donors, aged roughly 6 to 90 years, were systemically healthy Caucasian individuals from Russia. Each donor gave about 9.2 milliliters of peripheral blood, drawn into EDTA-treated Vacutainer tubes. Ficoll-Paque density-gradient centrifugation was used to isolate PBMCs, with at least 7 million per sample. Trizol reagent was used to extract total RNA from PBMCs, with at least 5.5 micrograms per sample. For every donor, an aliquot of PBMCs went through flow cytometry to measure the percentages of naive CD45RAhigh/CD27high T cells. This TCR was sampled from a woman older than 75 in good health. Sequenced input: blood. The sequence joins TRBV29-1 to TRBJ1-2; possibly the D gene is TRBD1, per 5 matching bases. The CDR3 protein sequence reads: CSVFGGAAAGGYTF. The sequenced DNA: TGCAGCGTTTTTGGAGGGGCTGCTGCGGGCGGCTACACCTTC.